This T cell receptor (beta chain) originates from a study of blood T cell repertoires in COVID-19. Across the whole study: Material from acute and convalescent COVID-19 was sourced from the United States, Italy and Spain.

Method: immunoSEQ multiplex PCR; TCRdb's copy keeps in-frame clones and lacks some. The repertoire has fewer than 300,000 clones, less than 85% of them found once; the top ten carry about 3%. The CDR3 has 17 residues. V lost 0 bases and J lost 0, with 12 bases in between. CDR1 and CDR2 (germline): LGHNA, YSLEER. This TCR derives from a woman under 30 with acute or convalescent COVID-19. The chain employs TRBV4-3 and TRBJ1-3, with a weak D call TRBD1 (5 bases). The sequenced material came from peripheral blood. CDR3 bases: TGCGCCAGCAGCCAAGATTCACAGGCGCACTCTGGAAACACCATATATTTT. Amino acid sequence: CASSQDSQAHSGNTIYF.